The 21 T cell receptor beta chains reported below all come from one sample, sequenced in a study of T-cell memory formation after mild COVID-19. TCRdb re-called the 5' RACE reads with MiXCR, one entry per CDR3 protein. This sample has more than 100,000 distinct CDR3 sequences, with 5% to 6.5% found just once. Material for sequencing was PBMCs or a T cell subset sorted from them (not recorded which). The receptors originated from an adult woman who had mild COVID-19 (a few samples of this study predate the infection). Cell type and time point are not known.

This clonotype turned up a few times. J is TRBJ2-5 and V is TRBV29-1; TRBD2 is a possible D gene (6 bases). Trimming stripped 8 bases from V and 1 base from J, with 14 bases between. Germline V CDR1 and CDR2: SQVTM, ANQGSEA. The CDR3 consists of 13 residues. CDR3 loop: CSSKGDFQETQYF. CDR3 nucleotides: TGCAGCTCAAAAGGGGACTTCCAAGAGACCCAGTACTTC.

The chain uses TRBV4-1 and TRBJ2-1; tentative D call: TRBD1 (8 bases). Germline V CDR1 and CDR2: MGHRA, YSYEKL. This CDR3 comprises 18 residues. Trimming cost V 1 base and J 4 bases, with 20 bases left between them. The CDR3 reads CASSQGTGTGGGYNEQFF. CDR3 bases: TGCGCCAGCAGCCAAGGGACCGGGACAGGCGGGGGTTACAATGAGCAGTTCTTC.

In this sample, this clonotype turned up a few times. The chain links TRBV20-1 to TRBJ2-1, with D perhaps TRBD2 (5 bases). The CDR3 is 13 residues long. V lost 2 bases to trimming and J lost 7 bases, with 12 bases between them. CDR1 and CDR2 from the germline V gene are DFQATT and SNEGSKA (reference sequence). CDR3 sequence (DNA): TGCAGTGCTAGAAGGCCCCGGGGAAATGAGCAGTTCTTC. Protein product: CSARRPRGNEQFF.

The CDR3 loop reads CASSLDGRASYNEQFF. The CDR3 region has the DNA TGTGCCAGCAGTTTGGATGGGAGGGCCTCCTACAATGAGCAGTTCTTC. The J gene is TRBJ2-1, the V gene TRBV27; 7 bases are shared with TRBD2. Germline V CDR1 and CDR2: MNHEY, SMNVEV (reference sequence). The CDR3 spans 16 residues. V lost 3 bases to trimming and J lost 0 bases; unmatched junction nucleotides: 5.

The sample holds a few counts of this clonotype. The V call is TRBV4-2, the J call TRBJ1-3; D remains ambiguous. V lost 0 bases to trimming and J lost 0 bases, with 12 bases between them. This CDR3 is 17 amino acids long. The germline CDR1 and CDR2 sequences are LGHNA and YNFKEQ. The CDR3 region is CASSQDLGRRSGNTIYF. For the CDR3, the DNA is TGTGCCAGCAGCCAAGATCTAGGACGGCGCTCTGGAAACACCATATATTTT.

In its sample, this clonotype was seen many times. The V gene is TRBV30, the J gene TRBJ2-3, with D unclear. Between the trimmed V and J ends, which lost 3 bases and 4 bases, there was a span of 14 bases. Germline V lookup: CDR1 GTSNPN, CDR2 SVGIG (reference sequence). This CDR3 spans 14 amino acids. CDR3 nucleotide sequence: TGTGCCTGGAGCCCGCTATCATGGTCAGATACGCAGTATTTT. Amino acid sequence: CAWSPLSWSDTQYF.

The V call is TRBV4-2, the J call TRBJ2-1; possibly TRBD1 or TRBD2 for D (7 bases each). Germline CDR1 is LGHNA and CDR2 is YNFKEQ. V shed 1 base and J shed 4 bases, with 17 bases lying between them. This CDR3 has 17 amino acids. The CDR3 is CASSQVRRQGGYNEQFF. In DNA form, the CDR3 reads TGTGCCAGCAGCCAAGTAAGGCGACAGGGAGGGTACAATGAGCAGTTCTTC.

This clonotype was recorded many times. The genes are TRBV7-9 and TRBJ2-1, with TRBD2 matching 9 bases. The CDR3 is made up of 18 amino acids. Germline CDR1 and CDR2: SEHNR and FQNEAQ (reference sequence). V dropped 6 bases and J dropped 6; count of bases not matched to a gene: 18. CDR3 region: CASSRDLGLASHANEQFF. The CDR3, as DNA: TGTGCCAGCAGTCGAGACCTTGGACTAGCGAGTCACGCCAATGAGCAGTTCTTC.

The sample holds a few counts of this clonotype. This chain connects TRBV20-1 to TRBJ2-5; possible D gene TRBD2, 6 bases. The CDR3 runs to 14 residues. The germline CDR1 and CDR2 sequences are DFQATT and SNEGSKA (reference sequence). The V and J ends lost 2 bases and 5 bases respectively, with 15 bases between them. CDR3 bases: TGCAGTGCTAGACGTGGGCGGGACGGCGAGACCCAGTACTTC. It yields the protein CSARRGRDGETQYF.

This clonotype was recorded a few times. The chain has TRBV20-1 and TRBJ1-6, with 10 positions matching TRBD1. Germline-derived CDR1 and CDR2 are DFQATT and SNEGSKA (reference sequence). The CDR3 spans 16 residues. Trimming removed 3 bases from V and 4 bases from J; junction bases left unmatched: 6. The CDR3 sequence is CSASKMGQGYNSPLHF. In nucleotides, the CDR3 is TGCAGTGCTAGCAAGATGGGACAGGGGTATAATTCACCCCTCCACTTT.

This rearrangement joins TRBV20-1 to TRBJ1-2; D is undetermined. This CDR3 is 14 amino acids long. Germline CDR1 is DFQATT and CDR2 is SNEGSKA (reference sequence). The V end lost 0 bases, the J end lost 4 bases, and 12 bases lay between the germline ends. CDR3 amino acids: CSARELRQIYGYTF. In nucleotides, the CDR3 is TGCAGTGCTAGAGAACTACGGCAGATCTATGGCTACACCTTC.

J is TRBJ2-5 and V is TRBV12-3 or TRBV12-4; 10 bases match TRBD2. CDR3 size: 18 residues. After removal of 3 bases from V and 4 bases from J, the junction contained 14 bases not matched to a gene. CDR3 DNA sequence: TGTGCCAGCAGTTTCCGGGGTCAATTACTAGCGGGGCGAGAGACCCAGTACTTC. It specifies CASSFRGQLLAGRETQYF.

This clonotype was picked up a small number of times. CDR3 amino acids: CASSVDIGGRGSYEQYF. In nucleotides, the CDR3 is TGTGCCAGCAGCGTAGACATTGGCGGGAGAGGATCCTACGAGCAGTACTTC. The chain is built from TRBV9 and TRBJ2-7; the match to TRBD2 covers 7 bases. This CDR3 spans 17 amino acids. The trim removed 0 bases at V and 1 base at J, leaving 10 bases unmatched. Germline assignment: CDR1 SGDLS and CDR2 YYNGEE.

This clonotype was detected a few times. In DNA, the CDR3 is TGCAGCACCCTCAGGGGGGCAGGCCTGAACACTGAAGCTTTCTTT. This codes for CSTLRGAGLNTEAFF. This rearrangement joins TRBV29-1 to TRBJ1-1, with TRBD1 matching 7 bases. CDR1 SQVTM and CDR2 ANQGSEA come from the germline V gene. The trim removed 8 bases at V and 0 bases at J, leaving 12 bases unmatched. This CDR3 comprises 15 residues.

The chain uses TRBV12-3 or TRBV12-4 and TRBJ1-4; 7 bases agree with TRBD1. This CDR3 is 14 amino acids long. After removal of 3 bases from V and 8 bases from J, the junction contained 6 bases not matched to a gene. For the CDR3, the DNA is TGTGCCAGCAGTTTTCAAAGGGGGCAGGAAAAACTGTTTTTT. As protein: CASSFQRGQEKLFF.

This clonotype has ten or more counts. The rearrangement uses TRBV29-1 and TRBJ2-5; no clear D gene. Per germline, CDR1 SQVTM and CDR2 ANQGSEA. CDR3 size: 13 residues. V was pared by 1 base and J by 2 bases, with 8 bases between. CDR3 sequence (DNA): TGCAGCGTTGAAGGAGGCAGACAAGAGACCCAGTACTTC. Its protein product is CSVEGGRQETQYF.

This clonotype was counted many times. The chain is built from TRBV7-7 and TRBJ1-1; no firm D call. The ends were cut back, 2 bases at V and 0 bases at J, with 4 bases in the middle. The CDR3 is made up of 13 amino acids. The germline gives CDR1 SSHAT, CDR2 FNYEAQ (reference sequence). This CDR3 is CASSLSLNTEAFF. The CDR3 DNA is TGTGCCAGCAGCTTAAGCCTGAACACTGAAGCTTTCTTT.

The chain links TRBV10-3 to TRBJ1-3; D unclear. The CDR3 loop spans 19 amino acids. Trimming shortened V by 0 bases and J by 0 bases, and 18 bases separated the two germline ends. CDR1 and CDR2 (germline): ENHRY, SYGVKD. CDR3 protein: CAISESRAEVRSSGNTIYF. Written as DNA, the CDR3 is TGTGCCATCAGTGAGTCGAGGGCAGAAGTTAGGAGCTCTGGAAACACCATATATTTT.

This clonotype was recorded a few times. The chain is built from TRBV24-1 and TRBJ2-5; 9 bases are a match to TRBD1. The germline gives CDR1 KGHDR, CDR2 SFDVKD. The CDR3 length is 13 residues. The V gene end was trimmed by 10 bases and the J gene end by 2 bases; junction bases not matched to a gene: 4. The CDR3 sequence is CATGTGKQETQYF. The CDR3 coding sequence is TGTGCCACGGGGACAGGGAAGCAAGAGACCCAGTACTTC.

This clonotype was seen a few times. The chain links TRBV27 to TRBJ1-5, with 9 bases identical to TRBD1. The germline gives CDR1 MNHEY, CDR2 SMNVEV (reference sequence). This CDR3 has 14 amino acids. The V gene end was trimmed by 8 bases and the J gene end by 7 bases; junction bases not matched to a gene: 9. CDR3 sequence (DNA): TGTGCCAGCCGCCGCACAGGGGGCACGCAGCCCCAGCATTTT. Protein sequence: CASRRTGGTQPQHF.

This clonotype was detected only a few times. This chain links TRBV4-1 with TRBJ2-7; D may be TRBD1 (6 bases). The V end was cut by 0 bases, the J end by 2 bases, with 14 bases between. The germline gives CDR1 MGHRA, CDR2 YSYEKL. This CDR3 is 16 amino acids long. The CDR3 loop is CASSQDFGTPPYEQYF. The CDR3 bases are TGCGCCAGCAGCCAAGATTTCGGGACACCTCCCTACGAGCAGTACTTC.